This TCR beta chain originates from a study of T-cell memory formation after mild COVID-19. Study-wide background: There were largely donor-specific TCR clusters.

TCRdb itself ran the 5' RACE reads through MiXCR, one entry per CDR3 protein. The table shows fewer than 250,000 distinct CDR3 sequences, with approximately 20% occurring only once. The J segment lost 9 bases and the V segment lost 0 bases, leaving 7 bases of the junction unmatched. The germline V gene encodes CDR1 LGHNA and CDR2 YNFKEQ. The CDR3 contains 15 residues. This clonotype was observed a handful of times. The V call is TRBV4-2, the J call TRBJ2-5; TRBD2 matches 10 bases. What was sequenced was PBMCs or a T cell subset sorted from them (not recorded which). This receptor was taken from an adult woman who had mild COVID-19 (a few samples of this study predate the infection). Cell type and time point are not known. The CDR3 here is CASSQDLSGRLSQYF. CDR3 coding DNA: TGTGCCAGCAGCCAAGACCTTAGCGGGAGGCTGTCCCAGTACTTC.